This T cell receptor beta chain is drawn from a study of response to subunit inactivated influenza vaccine. Points from the study as a whole: A suggestion made by the authors is that each seasonal influenza vaccination recruits few new T cells.

V dropped 5 bases and J dropped 11 bases, with 15 bases sitting between them. CDR1 and CDR2 from the germline V gene are SEHNR and FQNEAQ (reference sequence). This CDR3 contains 12 residues. MiXCR, run by TCRdb on the RT-PCR reads, gives a single entry per CDR3 protein. The data contain under 200,000 distinct CDR3 sequences, about 10% of them singletons. This clonotype was picked up a small number of times. What it binds is unknown. The TCR sequence derives from a man aged 50 to 75 who received an inactivated influenza vaccine. J is TRBJ1-1 and V is TRBV7-9; D ambiguous. Sequencing used CD8+ T cells sorted from PBMCs, obtained 23 months after vaccination. The CDR3 protein is CASSPEENGAFF. CDR3 DNA sequence: TGTGCCAGCAGCCCAGAGGAGAACGGCGCTTTCTTT.